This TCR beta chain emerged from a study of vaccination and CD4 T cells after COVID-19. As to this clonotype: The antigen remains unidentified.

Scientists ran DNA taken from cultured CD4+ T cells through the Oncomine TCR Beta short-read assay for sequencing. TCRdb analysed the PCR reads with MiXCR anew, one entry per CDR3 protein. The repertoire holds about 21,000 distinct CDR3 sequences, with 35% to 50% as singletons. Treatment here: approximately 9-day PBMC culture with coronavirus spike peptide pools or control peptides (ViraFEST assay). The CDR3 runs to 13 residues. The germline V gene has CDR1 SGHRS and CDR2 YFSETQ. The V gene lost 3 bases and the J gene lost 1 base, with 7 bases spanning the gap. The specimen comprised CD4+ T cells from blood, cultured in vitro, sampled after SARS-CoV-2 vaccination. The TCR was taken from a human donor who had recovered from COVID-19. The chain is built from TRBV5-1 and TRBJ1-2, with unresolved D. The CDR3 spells CASSSNINYGYTF. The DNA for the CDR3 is TGCGCCAGCAGCTCTAACATTAACTATGGCTACACCTTC.